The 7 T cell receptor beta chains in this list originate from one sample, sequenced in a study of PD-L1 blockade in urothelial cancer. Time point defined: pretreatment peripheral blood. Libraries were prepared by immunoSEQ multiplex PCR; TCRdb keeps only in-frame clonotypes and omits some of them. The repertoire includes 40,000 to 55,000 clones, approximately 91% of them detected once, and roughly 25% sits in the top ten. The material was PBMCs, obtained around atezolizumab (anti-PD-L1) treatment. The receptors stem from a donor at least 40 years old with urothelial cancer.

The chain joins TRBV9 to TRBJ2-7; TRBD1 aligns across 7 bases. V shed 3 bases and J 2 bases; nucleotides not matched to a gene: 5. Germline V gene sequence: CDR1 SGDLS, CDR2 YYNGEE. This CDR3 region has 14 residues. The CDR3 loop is CASSATGQTYEQYF. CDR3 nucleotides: TGTGCCAGCAGCGCGACGGGACAGACCTACGAGCAGTACTTC.

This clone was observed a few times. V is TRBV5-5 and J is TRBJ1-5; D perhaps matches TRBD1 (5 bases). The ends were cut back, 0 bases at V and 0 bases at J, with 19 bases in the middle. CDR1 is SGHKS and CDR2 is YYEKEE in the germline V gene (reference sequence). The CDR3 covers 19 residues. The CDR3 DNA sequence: TGTGCCAGCAGCTTGGGGCCGACAGTAGGAAAGGATAGCAATCAGCCCCAGCATTTT. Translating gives CASSLGPTVGKDSNQPQHF.

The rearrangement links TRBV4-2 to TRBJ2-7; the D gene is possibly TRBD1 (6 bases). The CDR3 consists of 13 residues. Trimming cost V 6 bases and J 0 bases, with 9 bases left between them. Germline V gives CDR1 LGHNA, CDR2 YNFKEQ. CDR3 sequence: CASREQGSYEQYF. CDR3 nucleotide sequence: TGTGCCAGCAGAGAACAGGGCTCCTACGAGCAGTACTTC.

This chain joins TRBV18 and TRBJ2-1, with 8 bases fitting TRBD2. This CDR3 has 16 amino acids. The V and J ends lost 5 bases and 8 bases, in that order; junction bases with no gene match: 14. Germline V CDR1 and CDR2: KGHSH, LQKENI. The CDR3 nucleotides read TGTGCCAGCTCAGCCCCGACGGGACTAGAAGGCGATGAGCAGTTCTTC. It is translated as CASSAPTGLEGDEQFF.

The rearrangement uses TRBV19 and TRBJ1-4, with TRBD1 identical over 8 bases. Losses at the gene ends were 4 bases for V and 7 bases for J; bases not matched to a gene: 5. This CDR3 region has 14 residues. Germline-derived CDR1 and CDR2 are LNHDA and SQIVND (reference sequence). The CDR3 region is CASSTDRAGEKLFF. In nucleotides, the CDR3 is TGTGCCAGTAGTACGGACAGGGCGGGTGAAAAACTGTTTTTT.

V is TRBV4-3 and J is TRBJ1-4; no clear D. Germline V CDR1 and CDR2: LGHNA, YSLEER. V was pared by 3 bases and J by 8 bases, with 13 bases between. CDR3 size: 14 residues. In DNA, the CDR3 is TGCGCCAGCAGCCAGTGGACTCCGGGCGAAAAACTGTTTTTT. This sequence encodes CASSQWTPGEKLFF.

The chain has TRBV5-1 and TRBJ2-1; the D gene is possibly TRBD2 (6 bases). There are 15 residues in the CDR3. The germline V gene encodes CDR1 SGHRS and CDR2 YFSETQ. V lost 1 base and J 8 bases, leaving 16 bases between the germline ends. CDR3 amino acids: CASSLPGLSSHEQFF. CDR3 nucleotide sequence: TGCGCCAGCAGCTTGCCGGGACTCAGTTCCCATGAGCAGTTCTTC.